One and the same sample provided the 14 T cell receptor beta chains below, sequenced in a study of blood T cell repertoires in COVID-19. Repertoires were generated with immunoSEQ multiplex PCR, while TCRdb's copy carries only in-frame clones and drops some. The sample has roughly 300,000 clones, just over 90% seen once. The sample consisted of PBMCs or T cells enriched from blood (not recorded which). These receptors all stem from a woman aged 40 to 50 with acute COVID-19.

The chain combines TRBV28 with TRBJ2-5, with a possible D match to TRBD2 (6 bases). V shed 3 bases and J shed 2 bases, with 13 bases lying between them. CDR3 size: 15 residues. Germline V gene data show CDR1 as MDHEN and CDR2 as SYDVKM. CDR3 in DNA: TGTGCCAGCAGTTTCAGCGGGCAATTACAAGAGACCCAGTACTTC. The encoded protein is CASSFSGQLQETQYF.

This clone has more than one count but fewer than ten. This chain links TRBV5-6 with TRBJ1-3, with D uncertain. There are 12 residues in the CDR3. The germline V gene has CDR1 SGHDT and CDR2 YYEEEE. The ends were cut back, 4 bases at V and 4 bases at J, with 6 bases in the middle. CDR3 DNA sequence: TGTGCCAGCAGCCTATCCGGAAACACCATATATTTT. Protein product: CASSLSGNTIYF.

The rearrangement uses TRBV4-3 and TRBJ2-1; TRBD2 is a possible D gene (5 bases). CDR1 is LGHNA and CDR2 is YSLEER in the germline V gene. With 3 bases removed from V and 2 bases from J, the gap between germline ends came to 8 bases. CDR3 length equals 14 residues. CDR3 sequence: CASSQDGAYNEQFF. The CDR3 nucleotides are TGCGCCAGCAGCCAGGACGGGGCCTACAATGAGCAGTTCTTC.

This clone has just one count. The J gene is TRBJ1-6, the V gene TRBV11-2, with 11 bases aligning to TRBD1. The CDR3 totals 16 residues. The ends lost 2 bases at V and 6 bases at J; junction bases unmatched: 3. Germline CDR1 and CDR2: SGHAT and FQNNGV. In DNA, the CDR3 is TGTGCCAGCAGCTTAAGGACAGGGGGCCCTAATTCACCCCTCCACTTT. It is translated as CASSLRTGGPNSPLHF. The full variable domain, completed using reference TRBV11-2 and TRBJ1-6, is EAGVAQSPRYKIIEKRQSVAFWCNPISGHATLYWYQQILGQGPKLLIQFQNNGVVDDSQLPKDRFSAERLKGVDSTLKIQPAKLEDSAVYLCASSLRTGGPNSPLHFGNGTRLTVT.

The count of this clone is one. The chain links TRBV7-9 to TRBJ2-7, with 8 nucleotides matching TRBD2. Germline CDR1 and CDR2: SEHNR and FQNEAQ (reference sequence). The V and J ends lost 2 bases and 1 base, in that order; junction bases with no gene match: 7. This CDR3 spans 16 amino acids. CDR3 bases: TGTGCCAGCAGCTTACTTGCGGGGGGTTCATCCTACGAGCAGTACTTC. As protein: CASSLLAGGSSYEQYF.

The CDR3 DNA is TGCGCCAGCAGTGCAAGACAGGGGGTGAATCATGGGCCCCAGCATTTT. As protein: CASSARQGVNHGPQHF. The rearrangement joins TRBV10-1 to TRBJ1-5; 9 nucleotides match TRBD1. The J segment lost 9 bases and the V segment lost 4 bases, leaving 13 bases of the junction unmatched. This CDR3 region has 16 residues. Germline V gene sequence: CDR1 WNHNN, CDR2 SYGVQD (reference sequence).

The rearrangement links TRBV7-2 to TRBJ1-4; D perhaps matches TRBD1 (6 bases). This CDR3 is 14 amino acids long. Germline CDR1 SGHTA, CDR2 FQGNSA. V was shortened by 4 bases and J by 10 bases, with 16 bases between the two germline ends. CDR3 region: CASSSTGLVGKLFF. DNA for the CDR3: TGTGCCAGCAGCTCTACAGGGTTAGTTGGAAAACTGTTTTTT.

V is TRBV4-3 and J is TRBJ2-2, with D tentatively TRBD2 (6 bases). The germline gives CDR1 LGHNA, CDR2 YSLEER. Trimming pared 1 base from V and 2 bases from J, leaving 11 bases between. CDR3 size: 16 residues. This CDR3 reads CASSQGPTRNTGELFF. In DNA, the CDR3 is TGCGCCAGCAGCCAAGGCCCGACTAGAAACACCGGGGAGCTGTTTTTT.

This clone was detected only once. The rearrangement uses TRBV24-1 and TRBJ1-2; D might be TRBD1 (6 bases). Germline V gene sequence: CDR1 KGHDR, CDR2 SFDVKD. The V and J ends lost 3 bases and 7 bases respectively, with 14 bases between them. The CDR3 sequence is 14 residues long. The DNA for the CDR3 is TGTGCCACCAGTGATCCCTGGACAGACGGTGGCTACACCTTC. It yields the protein CATSDPWTDGGYTF.

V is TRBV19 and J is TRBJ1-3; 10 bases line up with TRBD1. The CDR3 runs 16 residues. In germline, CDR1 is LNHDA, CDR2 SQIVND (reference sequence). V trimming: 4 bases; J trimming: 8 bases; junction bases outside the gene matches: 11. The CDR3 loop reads CASSTPYRDRGDTIYF. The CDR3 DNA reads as TGTGCCAGTAGTACCCCCTACCGGGACAGGGGTGACACCATATATTTT.

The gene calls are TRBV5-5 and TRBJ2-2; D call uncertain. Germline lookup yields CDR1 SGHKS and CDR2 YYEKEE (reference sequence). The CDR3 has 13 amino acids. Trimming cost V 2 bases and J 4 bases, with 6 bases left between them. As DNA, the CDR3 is TGTGCCAGCAGCTTTCGAGTCACCGGGGAGCTGTTTTTT. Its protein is CASSFRVTGELFF.

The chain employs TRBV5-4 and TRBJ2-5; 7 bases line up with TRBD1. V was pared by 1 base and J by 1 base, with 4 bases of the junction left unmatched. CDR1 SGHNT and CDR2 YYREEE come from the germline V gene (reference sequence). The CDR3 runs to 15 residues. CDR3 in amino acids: CASSLSQGLQETQYF. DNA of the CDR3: TGTGCCAGCAGCTTGTCACAGGGGCTCCAAGAGACCCAGTACTTC.

CDR3 region: CASSVGRGTAQETQYF. For the CDR3, the DNA is TGTGCCAGCAGCGTAGGACGGGGTACGGCGCAAGAGACCCAGTACTTC. The chain employs TRBV9 and TRBJ2-5, with D possibly TRBD2 on 5 matching bases. V was clipped by 0 bases and J by 2 bases, with 14 bases between them. This CDR3 is 16 amino acids long. Germline V CDR1 and CDR2: SGDLS, YYNGEE.

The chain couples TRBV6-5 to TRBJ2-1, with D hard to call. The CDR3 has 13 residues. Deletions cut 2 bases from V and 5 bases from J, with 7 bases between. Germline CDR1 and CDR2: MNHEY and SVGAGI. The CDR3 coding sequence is TGTGCCAGCAGTTACGAGAGGAACAATGAGCAGTTCTTC. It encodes CASSYERNNEQFF.